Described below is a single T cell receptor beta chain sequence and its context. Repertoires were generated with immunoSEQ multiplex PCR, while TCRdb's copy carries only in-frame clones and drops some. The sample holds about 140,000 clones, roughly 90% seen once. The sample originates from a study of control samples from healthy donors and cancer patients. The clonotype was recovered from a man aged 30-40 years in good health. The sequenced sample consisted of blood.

For the CDR3, the DNA is TGTGCCAGCAGTTACCCTGACAGGCCGAACTATGGCTACACCTTC. Amino acid sequence: CASSYPDRPNYGYTF. The chain employs TRBV6-5 and TRBJ1-2; weak D call: TRBD1 (6 bases). The CDR3 has 15 amino acids. Germline V gene data show CDR1 as MNHEY and CDR2 as SVGAGI. Trimming stripped 2 bases from V and 2 bases from J, with 12 bases between.